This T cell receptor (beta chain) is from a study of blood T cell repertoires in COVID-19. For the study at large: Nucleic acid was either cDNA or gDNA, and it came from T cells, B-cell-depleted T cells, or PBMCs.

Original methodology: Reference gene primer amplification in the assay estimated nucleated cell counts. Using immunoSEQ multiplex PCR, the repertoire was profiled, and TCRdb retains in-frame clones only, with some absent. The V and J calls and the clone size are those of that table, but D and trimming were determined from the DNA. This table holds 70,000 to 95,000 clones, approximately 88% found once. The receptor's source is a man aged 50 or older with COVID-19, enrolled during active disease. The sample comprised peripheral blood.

CDR3 in DNA: TGTGCCACCAGCCCTTTGAGGAGGGAAATGGGCGACACCGGGGAGCTGTTTTTT. It encodes CATSPLRREMGDTGELFF. J is TRBJ2-2 and V is TRBV24-1; the D gene is possibly TRBD2 (6 bases). The V end was cut by 7 bases, the J end by 3 bases, with 23 bases between. Germline CDR1 and CDR2: KGHDR and SFDVKD. This CDR3 is built from 18 residues.